The clone carrying this T cell receptor beta chain has only a few counts. Its antigen is unidentified. The data derive from a study of T-cell reconstitution after alpha-beta-depleted transplantation in children. The study, taken as a whole, reports: One year post-transplant, T-cell counts and diversity were largely derived from T cells produced anew. Alpha-beta T cells about two months after transplant reportedly derived from several hundred expanded graft clones. Surviving recipient T cells and thymic progenitors underlay high day-60 TCRbeta diversity in some patients.

V shed 4 bases, J shed 6 bases, and the junction held 11 bases outside the gene matches. Looked up from germline, CDR1 is SGHRS and CDR2 is YFSETQ. There are 15 residues in the CDR3. Unique molecular identifiers featured in how the TCRbeta library was prepared. TCRdb re-analysed the PCR reads in MiXCR, keeping a single row per CDR3 protein. The sample includes hundreds of thousands of distinct CDR3 sequences, roughly 15% seen only once; the top ten take roughly 27%. Sample: PBMCs, mostly from graft donor cells, taken 360 days after TCRalphabeta/CD19-depleted stem cell transplant. The chain combines TRBV5-1 with TRBJ1-2; 8 bases agree with TRBD1. The sequence came from a boy less than two years old who had a stem cell transplant for Wiskott-Aldrich syndrome, so the T cells may come from the graft donor. The CDR3 bases are TGCGCCAGCAGCAGACCGGGACAGGCGGACGATGGCTACACCTTC. Translating it yields CASSRPGQADDGYTF.